This TCR beta chain stems from a study of blood T cell repertoires in COVID-19. Study in general: Donors in the United States, Italy and Spain gave samples during acute or convalescent COVID-19. Sample material is recorded as cDNA or gDNA derived from T cells, B-cell-depleted T cells, or PBMCs.

This clone was detected only a few times. CDR3 length equals 13 residues. After removal of 8 bases from V and 7 bases from J, the junction contained 9 bases not matched to a gene. Original methodology: By means of reference gene primer amplification, nucleated cell counts were estimated. Profiling relied on immunoSEQ multiplex PCR, and the TCRdb table lists in-frame clones only, not all of them. The DNA was the basis for D and trimming; V, J and clone size are from that table. Of about 49,000 clones detected, roughly four fifths appear once; the ten largest clones hold less than 3%. The sequence was collected from a woman between 55 and 75 years old with acute or convalescent COVID-19. The specimen sequenced was peripheral blood. The chain employs TRBV12-3 or TRBV12-4 and TRBJ2-5; TRBD2 matches 8 bases. The CDR3: CASDPGGQGTQYF. The CDR3 nucleotides read TGTGCCAGCGATCCGGGGGGGCAGGGGACCCAGTACTTC.